The clone carrying this T cell receptor beta chain was found many times. TCRbeta library preparation incorporated unique molecular identifiers. Each CDR3 protein gets one entry after TCRdb re-called the PCR reads with MiXCR. The table includes about 690,000 distinct CDR3 sequences, around 17% detected once. This sample stems from a study of T-cell reconstitution after alpha-beta-depleted transplantation in children. The CDR3 extends over 14 amino acids. The V segment lost 5 bases and the J segment 4 bases; nucleotides outside the gene matches: 5. Germline values: CDR1 KGHSH, CDR2 LQKENI. The sequence was collected from a human donor who donated a stem cell graft to a child with acute myeloid leukemia. Sequenced material: PBMCs from the stem cell graft donor, taken from the stem cell graft. V usage is TRBV18 and J usage is TRBJ2-7, with 10 nucleotides matching TRBD1. The chain's CDR3 is CASSAGTGVYEQYV. The DNA of the CDR3 is TGTGCCAGCTCAGCCGGGACAGGGGTGTACGAGCAGTACGTC.